This TCR beta chain came from a study of graft-versus-host responses after intestinal transplantation. Study background: After anti-thymocyte globulin induction, recipients took tacrolimus and steroids for around three years. Study-wide points: The study associated peak circulating GvH clone levels with early post-transplant HvG declines. Ileal or blood samples showed some GvH clones first, and such clones were also found in recipient marrow. High graft-versus-host to host-versus-graft clonal ratios were found in allografts of patients who had graft-donor T cell macrochimerism.

Regarding this clone: Its antigen is not known.

Germline lookup yields CDR1 SGDLS and CDR2 YYNGEE. The CDR3 has 15 amino acids. V lost 0 bases to trimming and J lost 4 bases; unmatched junction nucleotides: 3. Sequencing was performed with immunoSEQ multiplex PCR; in TCRdb, only in-frame clones are kept and a portion is missing. Of 84,000 or so clones detected, around 80% appear once; the ten largest clones hold 0.8% to 0.9%. V and J are TRBV9 and TRBJ2-2; 7 bases line up with TRBD2. Sequenced here: unstimulated CD4+ T cells sorted from spleen or lymph node cells, sampled before intestinal transplant. The TCR originated in a human donor who received an intestinal transplant. The CDR3 nucleotides are TGTGCCAGCAGCGTAGAAAGGGAGGGCACCGGGGAGCTGTTTTTT. Protein product: CASSVEREGTGELFF.